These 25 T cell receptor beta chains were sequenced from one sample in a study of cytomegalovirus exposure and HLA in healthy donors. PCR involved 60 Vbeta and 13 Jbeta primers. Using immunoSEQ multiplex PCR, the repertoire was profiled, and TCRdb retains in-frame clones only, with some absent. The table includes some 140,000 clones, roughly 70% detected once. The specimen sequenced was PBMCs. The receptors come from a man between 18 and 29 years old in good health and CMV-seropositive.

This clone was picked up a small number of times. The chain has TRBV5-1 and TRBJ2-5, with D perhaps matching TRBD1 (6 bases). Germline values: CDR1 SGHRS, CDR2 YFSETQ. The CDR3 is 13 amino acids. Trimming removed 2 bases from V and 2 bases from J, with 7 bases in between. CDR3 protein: CASSFGQQETQYF. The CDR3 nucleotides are TGCGCCAGCAGCTTCGGACAGCAAGAGACCCAGTACTTC.

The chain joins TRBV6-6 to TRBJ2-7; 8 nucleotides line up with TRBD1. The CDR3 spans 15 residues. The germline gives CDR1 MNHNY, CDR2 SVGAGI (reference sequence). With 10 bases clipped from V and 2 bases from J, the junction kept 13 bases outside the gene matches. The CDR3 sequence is CATKYNRGKTYEQYF. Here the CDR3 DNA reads TGTGCCACCAAATATAACAGGGGGAAGACCTACGAGCAGTACTTC.

CDR3 sequence: CASKRQYYEQYF. For the CDR3, the DNA is TGTGCCAGCAAGCGACAGTACTACGAGCAGTACTTC. The V and J genes are TRBV2 and TRBJ2-7; perhaps TRBD1 as D (5 bases). The CDR3 length is 12 residues. Trimming removed 7 bases at V and 3 bases at J, with 10 bases between. CDR1 is SNHLY and CDR2 is FYNNEI in the germline V gene. The variable domain in full, completed from reference TRBV2 and TRBJ2-7, reads EPEVTQTPSHQVTQMGQEVILRCVPISNHLYFYWYRQILGQKVEFLVSFYNNEISEKSEIFDDQFSVERPDGSNFTLKIRSTKLEDSAMYFCASKRQYYEQYFGPGTRLTVT.

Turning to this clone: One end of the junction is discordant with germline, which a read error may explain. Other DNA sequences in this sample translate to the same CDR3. CDR3 in amino acids: CASSLYVNTEAFF. The DNA of the CDR3 is TGCGCCAGCAGCTTATATGTGAACACTGAAGCTTTCTTT. The V and J genes are TRBV7-6 and TRBJ1-1; D gene uncertain. The CDR3 has 13 residues. Germline values: CDR1 SGHVS, CDR2 FNYEAQ.

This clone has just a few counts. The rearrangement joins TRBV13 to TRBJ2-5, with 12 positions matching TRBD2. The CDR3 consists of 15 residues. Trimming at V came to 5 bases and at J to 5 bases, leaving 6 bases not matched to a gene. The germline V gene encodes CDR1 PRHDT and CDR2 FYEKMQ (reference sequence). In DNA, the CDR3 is TGTGCCAGCAGCCCCCCAACTAGCGGGGGGGAGACCCAGTACTTC. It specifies CASSPPTSGGETQYF.

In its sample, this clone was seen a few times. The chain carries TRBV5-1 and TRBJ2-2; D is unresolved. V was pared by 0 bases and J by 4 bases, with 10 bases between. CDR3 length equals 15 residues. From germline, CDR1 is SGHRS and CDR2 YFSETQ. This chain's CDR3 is CASSLAETLTGELFF. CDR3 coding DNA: TGCGCCAGCAGCTTGGCTGAAACTCTCACCGGGGAGCTGTTTTTT.

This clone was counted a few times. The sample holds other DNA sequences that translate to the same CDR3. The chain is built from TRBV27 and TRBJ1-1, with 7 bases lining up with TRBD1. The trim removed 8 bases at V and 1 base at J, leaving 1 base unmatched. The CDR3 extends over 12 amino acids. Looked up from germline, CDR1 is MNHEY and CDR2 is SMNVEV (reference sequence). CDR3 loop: CASRTGNTEAFF. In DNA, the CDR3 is TGTGCCAGCCGGACAGGGAACACTGAAGCTTTCTTT.

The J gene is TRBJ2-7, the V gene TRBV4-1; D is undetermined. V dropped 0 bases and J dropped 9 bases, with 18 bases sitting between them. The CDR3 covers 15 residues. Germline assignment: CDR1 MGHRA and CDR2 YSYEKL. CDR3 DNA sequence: TGCGCCAGCAGCCAAGAGGCGGAGACGTACGTTGTGCAGTACTTC. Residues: CASSQEAETYVVQYF.

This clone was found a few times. In DNA, the CDR3 is TGTGCCAGCAGTAGGACTAGAGGATTGGATACGCAGTATTTT. Translation gives CASSRTRGLDTQYF. The genes are TRBV2 and TRBJ2-3; 7 bases align to TRBD2. Losses at the gene ends were 5 bases for V and 6 bases for J; bases not matched to a gene: 8. The V gene's germline CDR1 is SNHLY and CDR2 FYNNEI. This CDR3 is 14 amino acids long.

This CDR3 is CASSLISGKDNEQFF. The CDR3 nucleotides read TGTGCCAGCAGCTTAATTAGCGGGAAGGACAATGAGCAGTTCTTC. The gene calls are TRBV7-9 and TRBJ2-1; 8 bases line up with TRBD2. The CDR3 covers 15 residues. V trimming: 2 bases; J trimming: 5 bases; junction bases outside the gene matches: 5. CDR1 is SEHNR and CDR2 is FQNEAQ in the germline V gene (reference sequence).

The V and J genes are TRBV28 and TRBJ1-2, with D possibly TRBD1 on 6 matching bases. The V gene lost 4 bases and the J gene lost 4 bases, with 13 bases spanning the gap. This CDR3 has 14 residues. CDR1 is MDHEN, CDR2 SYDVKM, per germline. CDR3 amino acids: CASSSPDSFYGYTF. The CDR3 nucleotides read TGTGCCAGCAGTTCGCCGGACAGCTTCTATGGCTACACCTTC.

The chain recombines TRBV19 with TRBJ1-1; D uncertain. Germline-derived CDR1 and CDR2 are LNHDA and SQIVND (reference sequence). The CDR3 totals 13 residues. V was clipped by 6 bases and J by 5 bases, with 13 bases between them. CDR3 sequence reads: CASSLSAATEAFF. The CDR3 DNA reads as TGTGCCAGTAGCCTCTCGGCGGCAACTGAAGCTTTCTTT.

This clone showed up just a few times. The CDR3 bases are TGTGCAAGTCGCACCCCCGTCCGGCTACCCACGGGTGGGCAGTATTTT. Protein product: CASRTPVRLPTGGQYF. The chain joins TRBV12-2 to TRBJ2-3; the table's D call, TRBD2, was not checked against the DNA. TRBV12-2 is a pseudogene segment. There are 16 residues in the CDR3.

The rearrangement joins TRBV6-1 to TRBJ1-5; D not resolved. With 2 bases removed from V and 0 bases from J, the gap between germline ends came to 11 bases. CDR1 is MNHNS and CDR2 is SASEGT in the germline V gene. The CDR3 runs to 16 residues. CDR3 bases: TGTGCCAGCAGTGAATGGAGTCACAATAGCAATCAGCCCCAGCATTTT. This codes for CASSEWSHNSNQPQHF.

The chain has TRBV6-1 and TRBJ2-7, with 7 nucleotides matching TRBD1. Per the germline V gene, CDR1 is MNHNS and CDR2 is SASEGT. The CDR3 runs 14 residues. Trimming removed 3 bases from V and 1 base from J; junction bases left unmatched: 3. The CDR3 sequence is CASSDLGQSYEQYF. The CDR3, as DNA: TGTGCCAGCAGTGACTTGGGACAGTCCTACGAGCAGTACTTC.

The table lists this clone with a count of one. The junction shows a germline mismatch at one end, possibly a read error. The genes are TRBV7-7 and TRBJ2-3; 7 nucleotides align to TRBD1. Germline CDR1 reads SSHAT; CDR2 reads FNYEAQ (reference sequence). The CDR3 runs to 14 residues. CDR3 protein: CASSQGQLTDTQYF. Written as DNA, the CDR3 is TGTGCTAGCAGCCAGGGACAGCTCACAGATACGCAGTATTTT.

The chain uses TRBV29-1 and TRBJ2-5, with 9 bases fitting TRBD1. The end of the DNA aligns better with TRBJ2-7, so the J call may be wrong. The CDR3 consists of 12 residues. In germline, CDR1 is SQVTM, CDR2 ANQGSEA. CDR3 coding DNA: TGCAGCGTTCGGGACAGGGACTACGAGCAGTACTTC. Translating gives CSVRDRDYEQYF.

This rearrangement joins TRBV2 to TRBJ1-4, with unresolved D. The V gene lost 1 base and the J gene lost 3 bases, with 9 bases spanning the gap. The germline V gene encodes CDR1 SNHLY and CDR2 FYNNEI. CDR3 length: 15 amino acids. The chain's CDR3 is CASSEVRQSNEKLFF. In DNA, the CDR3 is TGTGCCAGCAGTGAAGTTCGCCAGTCTAATGAAAAACTGTTTTTT.

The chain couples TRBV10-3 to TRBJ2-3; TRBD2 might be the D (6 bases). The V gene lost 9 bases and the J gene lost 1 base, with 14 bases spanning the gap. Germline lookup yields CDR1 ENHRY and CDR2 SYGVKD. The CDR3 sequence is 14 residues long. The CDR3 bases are TGTGCCATGGCTGCCGGGACTGGCACAGATACGCAGTATTTT. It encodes CAMAAGTGTDTQYF.

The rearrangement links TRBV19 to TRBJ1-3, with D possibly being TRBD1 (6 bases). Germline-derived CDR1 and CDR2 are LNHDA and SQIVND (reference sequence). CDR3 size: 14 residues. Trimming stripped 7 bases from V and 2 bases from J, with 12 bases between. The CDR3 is CASKGGGPGNTIYF. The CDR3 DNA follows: TGTGCCAGTAAGGGCGGGGGGCCTGGAAACACCATATATTTT. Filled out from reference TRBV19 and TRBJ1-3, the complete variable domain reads DGGITQSPKYLFRKEGQNVTLSCEQNLNHDAMYWYRQDPGQGLRLIYYSQIVNDFQKGDIAEGYSVSREKKESFPLTVTSAQKNPTAFYLCASKGGGPGNTIYFGEGSWLTVV.

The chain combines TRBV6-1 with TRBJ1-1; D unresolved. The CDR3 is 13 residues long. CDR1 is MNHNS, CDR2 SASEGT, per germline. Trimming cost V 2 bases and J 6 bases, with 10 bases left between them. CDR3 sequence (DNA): TGTGCCAGCAGTGAATTGAGTCCTCCTGAAGCTTTCTTT. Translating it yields CASSELSPPEAFF.

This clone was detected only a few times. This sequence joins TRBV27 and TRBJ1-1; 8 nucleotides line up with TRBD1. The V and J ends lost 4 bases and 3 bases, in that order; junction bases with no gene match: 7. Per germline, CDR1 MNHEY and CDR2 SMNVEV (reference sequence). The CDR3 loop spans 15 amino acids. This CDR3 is CASSSRGHIDTEAFF. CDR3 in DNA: TGTGCCAGCAGTTCCAGGGGGCATATTGACACTGAAGCTTTCTTT.

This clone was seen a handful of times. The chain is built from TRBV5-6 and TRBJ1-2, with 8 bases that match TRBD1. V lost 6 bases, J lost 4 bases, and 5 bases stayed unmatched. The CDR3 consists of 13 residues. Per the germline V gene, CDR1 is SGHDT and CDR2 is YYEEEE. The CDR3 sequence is CASNRQGSYGYTF. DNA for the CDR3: TGTGCCAGCAACCGACAGGGGTCCTATGGCTACACCTTC.

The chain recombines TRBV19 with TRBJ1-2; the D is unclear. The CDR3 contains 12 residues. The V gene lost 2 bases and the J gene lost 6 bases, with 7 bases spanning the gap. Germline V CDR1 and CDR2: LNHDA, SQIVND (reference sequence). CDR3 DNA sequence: TGTGCCAGTAGTATAACAGACCATGGCTACACCTTC. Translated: CASSITDHGYTF.

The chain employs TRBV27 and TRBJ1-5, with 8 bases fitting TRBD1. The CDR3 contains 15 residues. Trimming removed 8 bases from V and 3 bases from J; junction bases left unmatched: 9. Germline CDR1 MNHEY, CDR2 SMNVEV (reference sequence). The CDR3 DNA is TGTGCCAGCCAATCCTTGACAGGGGTCAATCAGCCCCAGCATTTT. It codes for CASQSLTGVNQPQHF.